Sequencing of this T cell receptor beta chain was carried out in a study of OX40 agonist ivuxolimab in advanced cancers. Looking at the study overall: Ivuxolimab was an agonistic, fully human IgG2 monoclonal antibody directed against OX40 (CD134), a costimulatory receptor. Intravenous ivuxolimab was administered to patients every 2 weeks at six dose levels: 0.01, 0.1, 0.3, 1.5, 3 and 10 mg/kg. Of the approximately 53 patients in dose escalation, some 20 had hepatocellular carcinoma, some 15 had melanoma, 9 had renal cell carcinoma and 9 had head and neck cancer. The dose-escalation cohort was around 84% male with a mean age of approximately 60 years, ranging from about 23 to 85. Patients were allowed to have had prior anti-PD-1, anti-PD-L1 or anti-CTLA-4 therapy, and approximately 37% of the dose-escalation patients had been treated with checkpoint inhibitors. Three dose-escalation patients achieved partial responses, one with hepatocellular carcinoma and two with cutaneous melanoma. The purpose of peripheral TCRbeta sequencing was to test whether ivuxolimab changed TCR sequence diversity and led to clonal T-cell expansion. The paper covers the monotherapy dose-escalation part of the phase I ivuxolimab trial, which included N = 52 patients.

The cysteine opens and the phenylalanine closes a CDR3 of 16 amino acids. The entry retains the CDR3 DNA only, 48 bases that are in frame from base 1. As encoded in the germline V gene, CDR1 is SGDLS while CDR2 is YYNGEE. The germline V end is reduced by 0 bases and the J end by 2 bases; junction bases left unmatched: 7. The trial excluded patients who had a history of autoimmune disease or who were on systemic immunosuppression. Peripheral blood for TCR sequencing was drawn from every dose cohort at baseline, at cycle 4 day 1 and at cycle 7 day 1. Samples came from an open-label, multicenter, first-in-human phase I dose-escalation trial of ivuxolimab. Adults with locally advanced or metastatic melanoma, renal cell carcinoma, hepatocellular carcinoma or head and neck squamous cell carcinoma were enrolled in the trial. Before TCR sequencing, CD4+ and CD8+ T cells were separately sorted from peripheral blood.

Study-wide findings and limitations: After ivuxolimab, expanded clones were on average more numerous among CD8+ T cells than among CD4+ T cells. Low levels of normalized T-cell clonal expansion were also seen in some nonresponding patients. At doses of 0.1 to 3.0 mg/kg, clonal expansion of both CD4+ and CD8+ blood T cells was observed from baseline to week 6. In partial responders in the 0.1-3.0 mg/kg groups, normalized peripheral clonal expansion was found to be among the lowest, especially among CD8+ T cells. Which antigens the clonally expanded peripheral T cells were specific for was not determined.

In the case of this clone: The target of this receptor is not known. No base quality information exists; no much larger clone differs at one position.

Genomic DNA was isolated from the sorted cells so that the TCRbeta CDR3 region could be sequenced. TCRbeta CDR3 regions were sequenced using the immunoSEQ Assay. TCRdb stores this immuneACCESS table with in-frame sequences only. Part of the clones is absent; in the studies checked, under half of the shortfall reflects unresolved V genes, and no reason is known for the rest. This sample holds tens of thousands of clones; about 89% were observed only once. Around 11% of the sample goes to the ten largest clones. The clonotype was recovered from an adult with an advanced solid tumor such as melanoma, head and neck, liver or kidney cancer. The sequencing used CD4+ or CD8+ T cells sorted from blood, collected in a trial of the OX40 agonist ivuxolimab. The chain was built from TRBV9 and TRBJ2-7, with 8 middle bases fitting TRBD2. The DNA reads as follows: TGTGCCAGCAGCGTAGATGGCGGGGGGCTCCCCTACGAGCAGTACTTC. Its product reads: CASSVDGGGLPYEQYF.